This is a list of T cell receptor beta chains from one sample in a study of blood T cells in healthy people across ages. Via MiXCR, TCRdb re-called the 5' RACE reads, giving one row per CDR3 protein. The table shows around 780,000 distinct CDR3 sequences, with under 30% occurring only once. The same sample was also used in a study of T cells of mothers and their children.

Input material: blood. These receptors all stem from a boy between 10 and 17 years old in good health. CDR3s include the opening cysteine and the closing phenylalanine or tryptophan.

>TRBV6-2/TRBV6-3|TRBJ1-2
CASSYVQGGPNGYTF
>TRBV4-1|TRBJ1-6
CASSQGVAGSPLHF
>TRBV9|TRBJ2-5
CASSVGQETQYF
>TRBV18|NA
CASSPGAGSSNEQFF
>TRBV15|NA
CATREGYSSYEQYF
>TRBV7-9|TRBJ2-7
CASSFSGTAYEQYF
>TRBV5-1|NA
CASSKGTEAYEQYF
>TRBV5-1|TRBJ2-5
CASSSGTTKETQYF
>TRBV11-2|TRBJ1-2
CASSLQVDYGYTF
>TRBV9|TRBJ2-7
CASSVGGRSYEQYF
>TRBV10-3|TRBJ1-2
CAISESRGHGYTF
>TRBV27|TRBJ2-6
CASSLGWAGGSGANVLTF
>TRBV27|TRBJ1-1
CASSLLGGGTEAFF
>TRBV20-1|TRBJ2-5
CSARGRLRETQYF
>TRBV3-1|TRBJ1-1
CASSQVWGDTEAFF
>TRBV20-1|TRBJ2-3
CSASSSDSKEQYF
>TRBV11-1|TRBJ2-5
CASSLGGTEQETQYF
>TRBV7-9|TRBJ1-1
CASSLMQTEAFF
>TRBV28|TRBJ2-7
CASGEQYF
>TRBV7-8|TRBJ1-3
CASSPGRRGNTIYF
>TRBV4-2|TRBJ2-3
CASSQAGTSGADTQYF
>TRBV29-1|TRBJ2-6
CSVSGSGANVLTF
>TRBV7-3|TRBJ2-5
CASSLGVGYQETQYF
>TRBV29-1|TRBJ2-5
CSVGYTYQETQYF
>TRBV5-1|TRBJ2-4
CASSPTGLAGVNIQYF
>TRBV5-1|TRBJ2-7
CASSLAQQTPYEQYF
>TRBV12-3/TRBV12-4|TRBJ2-6
CASSYDRALSGANVLTF
>TRBV5-1|TRBJ2-5
CASSPSGTQETQYF
>TRBV5-5|TRBJ2-1
CAGSLGTGRNEQFF
>TRBV12-3/TRBV12-4|NA
CASSQDSEPSNEQFF
>TRBV7-9|TRBJ1-1
CASSLGGDTFEAFF
>TRBV20-1|TRBJ2-1
CSATGQSSYNEQFF
>TRBV10-3|TRBJ1-2
CAIEDRPLSYTF
>TRBV5-5|TRBJ1-1
CASSLAQERTEAFF
>TRBV7-3|TRBJ2-5
CASSLTRTSGQYF
>TRBV11-2|NA
CASSKRTVRNEQYF
>TRBV3-1|TRBJ2-5
CVSSQADARETQYF
>TRBV11-2|TRBJ1-1
CASSLGFRSEAFF
>TRBV10-3|TRBJ1-1
CAIGGTGDSEAFF
>TRBV27|TRBJ2-5
CASSPSGGMETQYF
>TRBV9|TRBJ2-5
CASSVVDSQETQYF
>TRBV20-1|TRBJ2-7
CSAMSGGTYEQYF
>TRBV28|NA
CASSLAPTGQGGYEQYF
>TRBV20-1|TRBJ2-1
CSASLTSGVYNEQFF
>TRBV27|TRBJ1-2
CASSLAMTGVAPYGYTF
>TRBV4-1|TRBJ1-3
CASSREGYSGNTIYF
>TRBV7-9|TRBJ2-4
CASSLGDRDLDIQYF
>TRBV5-1|TRBJ2-3
CASSYERTTDTQYF